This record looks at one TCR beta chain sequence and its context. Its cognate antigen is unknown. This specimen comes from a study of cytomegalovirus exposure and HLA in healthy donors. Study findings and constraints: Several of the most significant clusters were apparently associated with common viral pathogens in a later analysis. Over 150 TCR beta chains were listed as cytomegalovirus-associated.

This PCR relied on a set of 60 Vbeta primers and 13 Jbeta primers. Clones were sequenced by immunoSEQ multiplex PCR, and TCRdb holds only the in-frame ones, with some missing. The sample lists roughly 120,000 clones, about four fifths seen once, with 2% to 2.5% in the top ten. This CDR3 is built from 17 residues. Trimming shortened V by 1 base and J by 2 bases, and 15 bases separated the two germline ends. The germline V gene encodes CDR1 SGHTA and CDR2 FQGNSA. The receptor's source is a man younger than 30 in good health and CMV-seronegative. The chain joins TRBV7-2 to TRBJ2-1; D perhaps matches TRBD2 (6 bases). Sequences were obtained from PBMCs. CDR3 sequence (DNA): TGTGCCAGCAGCTTAGTGGTACTAGCAAGCCCCTACAATGAGCAGTTCTTC. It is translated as CASSLVVLASPYNEQFF. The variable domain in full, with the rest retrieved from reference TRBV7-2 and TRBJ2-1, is GAGVSQSPSNKVTEKGKDVELRCDPISGHTALYWYRQSLGQGLEFLIYFQGNSAPDKSGLPSDRFSAERTGGSVSTLTIQRTQQEDSAVYLCASSLVVLASPYNEQFFGPGTRLTVL.